This T cell receptor beta chain is from a study of follicular helper T cells after annual influenza vaccination. Study-wide context: Some donors were sampled over the 2013-2014, 2014-2015 and 2015-2016 vaccinations. Broader study findings: ICOS+CD38+ cTfh clonality change tracked circulating plasmablast frequency change. The much larger non-cTfh compartments may have been undersampled.

As concerns this clone: What it binds is not known.

Time point indicated: 2014-2015 season, 7 days after vaccination. Community-dwelling subjects without influenza vaccination in the prior 6 months were enrolled. The assay was immunoSEQ multiplex PCR, and TCRdb's table has in-frame clones only and misses some. Of nearly 10,000 clones listed, around 82% are singletons. The sample in question was CXCR5- memory CD4+ T cells sorted from blood, obtained 7 days after influenza vaccination. The clonotype originates from an adult who received the influenza vaccine.

The CDR3 loop reads CASSVRGGGTGELFF. The CDR3, as DNA: TGTGCCAGCAGCGTAAGGGGCGGGGGCACGGGGGAGCTGTTTTTT. The V and J genes are TRBV9 and TRBJ2-2; possibly TRBD2 for D (7 bases). V was shortened by 1 base and J by 8 bases, with 15 bases between the two germline ends. This CDR3 is 15 amino acids long. The germline gives CDR1 SGDLS, CDR2 YYNGEE.